Below are 21 T cell receptor beta chains sequenced from a single sample in a study of blood T cell repertoires in COVID-19. The method was immunoSEQ multiplex PCR; TCRdb's version includes in-frame clones alone and lacks a portion of them. This sample has some 130,000 clones; roughly 80% occur once, and the top ten carry 10% to 11%. Material: peripheral blood. These receptors were taken from a man aged 60 to 75 who had recovered from COVID-19.

V gene TRBV3-1 (or the pseudogene TRBV3-2) combines with J gene TRBJ2-7, with 7 bases lining up with TRBD2. Germline values: CDR1 LGHDT, CDR2 YNNKEL (reference sequence). V trimming: 3 bases; J trimming: 7 bases; junction bases outside the gene matches: 15. This CDR3 region has 16 residues. The CDR3: CASSQNKRGRQGEQYF. Here the CDR3 DNA reads TGTGCCAGCAGCCAGAACAAGCGGGGAAGACAAGGAGAGCAGTACTTC.

In DNA, the CDR3 is TGCGCCAGCAGCTTGGCCCTTGGAGCGGGGGGGGAAGAGACCCAGTACTTC. Its protein is CASSLALGAGGEETQYF. The rearrangement joins TRBV5-1 to TRBJ2-5; 10 bases agree with TRBD2. The CDR3 has 17 amino acids. Per the germline V gene, CDR1 is SGHRS and CDR2 is YFSETQ. With 0 bases clipped from V and 3 bases from J, the junction kept 8 bases outside the gene matches.

The gene calls are TRBV6-2 or TRBV6-3 and TRBJ1-1; D perhaps matches TRBD1 (5 bases). The CDR3 extends over 13 amino acids. The germline CDR1 and CDR2 sequences are MNHEY and SVGEGT. V shed 2 bases and J shed 4 bases, with 8 bases lying between them. Here the CDR3 reads CASSYHRGTEAFF. Here the CDR3 DNA reads TGTGCCAGCAGTTACCATAGGGGCACTGAAGCTTTCTTT.

This chain connects TRBV4-3 to TRBJ1-3, with TRBD1 matching 10 bases. The CDR3 runs to 16 residues. V lost 2 bases and J lost 3; bases outside the gene matches: 4. Per the germline V gene, CDR1 is LGHNA and CDR2 is YSLEER. The CDR3 here is CASSQLRTGGGNTIYF. CDR3 in DNA: TGCGCCAGCAGCCAACTCCGGACAGGGGGTGGAAACACCATATATTTT.

This chain connects TRBV6-5 to TRBJ2-2; D not certain. Germline CDR1 MNHEY, CDR2 SVGAGI. This CDR3 is built from 16 residues. Trimming removed 0 bases at V and 6 bases at J, with 14 bases between. CDR3 region: CASSYSLGSRAGELFF. The CDR3 DNA reads as TGTGCCAGCAGTTACTCACTGGGCTCACGCGCCGGGGAGCTGTTTTTT.

The chain joins TRBV28 to TRBJ2-2, with 16 bases aligning to TRBD2. Germline V gene sequence: CDR1 MDHEN, CDR2 SYDVKM. The CDR3 has 18 residues. The ends lost 5 bases at V and 3 bases at J; junction bases unmatched: 6. The CDR3 sequence: CASSSPGLAGGDTGELFF. The CDR3 bases are TGTGCCAGCAGTAGCCCGGGACTAGCGGGAGGGGACACCGGGGAGCTGTTTTTT.

The V and J genes are TRBV6-5 and TRBJ1-2; the match to TRBD1 covers 7 bases. The V segment lost 0 bases and the J segment 3 bases; nucleotides outside the gene matches: 1. Germline V gene data show CDR1 as MNHEY and CDR2 as SVGAGI. The CDR3 has 14 residues. The CDR3 coding sequence is TGTGCCAGCAGTTACTCGGGGACAGACTATGGCTACACCTTC. It specifies CASSYSGTDYGYTF.

The chain carries TRBV2 and TRBJ1-5, with 8 nucleotides matching TRBD1. V shed 6 bases, J shed 6 bases, and the junction held 4 bases outside the gene matches. CDR1 and CDR2 from the germline V gene are SNHLY and FYNNEI. This CDR3 is built from 13 residues. The CDR3 DNA follows: TGTGCCAGCAGCGTGGACAGGGCTCAGCCCCAGCATTTT. Protein product: CASSVDRAQPQHF. The full variable domain, in which reference TRBV2 and TRBJ1-5 provide the parts outside the CDR3, is EPEVTQTPSHQVTQMGQEVILRCVPISNHLYFYWYRQILGQKVEFLVSFYNNEISEKSEIFDDQFSVERPDGSNFTLKIRSTKLEDSAMYFCASSVDRAQPQHFGDGTRLSIL.

The chain carries TRBV3-1 (or the pseudogene TRBV3-2) and TRBJ1-2, with 8 bases matching TRBD1. Germline CDR1 is LGHDT and CDR2 is YNNKEL (reference sequence). Unmatched junction bases numbered 6, after V lost 0 bases and J lost 0 bases. The CDR3 is 17 residues long. The CDR3 region is CASSQDPGQGPNYGYTF. In DNA form, the CDR3 reads TGTGCCAGCAGCCAAGACCCCGGACAGGGTCCTAACTATGGCTACACCTTC.

This clone has more than one count but fewer than ten. The chain uses TRBV5-5 and TRBJ2-3, with a tentative D call TRBD1 (5 bases). From germline, CDR1 is SGHKS and CDR2 YYEKEE (reference sequence). The V end was cut by 2 bases, the J end by 1 base, with 8 bases between. The CDR3 spans 14 residues. CDR3 DNA: TGTGCCAGCAGCTTTAAAGGGGGCACAGATACGCAGTATTTT. The encoded protein is CASSFKGGTDTQYF.

The V and J genes are TRBV27 and TRBJ1-6; D remains ambiguous. CDR1 and CDR2 (germline): MNHEY, SMNVEV (reference sequence). V lost 5 bases to trimming and J lost 7 bases, with 12 bases between them. CDR3 length: 14 amino acids. The CDR3 sequence is CASSLEGRNSPLHF. The CDR3 DNA reads TGTGCCAGCAGTCTGGAGGGTAGGAATTCACCCCTCCACTTT.

The rearrangement joins TRBV19 to TRBJ1-1; 8 nucleotides agree with TRBD1. V lost 6 bases to trimming and J lost 5 bases; unmatched junction nucleotides: 5. This CDR3 contains 13 residues. Germline CDR1 LNHDA, CDR2 SQIVND (reference sequence). CDR3 loop: CASRNRGRTEAFF. In DNA form, the CDR3 reads TGTGCCAGTAGAAACAGGGGGAGGACTGAAGCTTTCTTT. Supplemented by reference TRBV19 and TRBJ1-1, the full variable domain reads DGGITQSPKYLFRKEGQNVTLSCEQNLNHDAMYWYRQDPGQGLRLIYYSQIVNDFQKGDIAEGYSVSREKKESFPLTVTSAQKNPTAFYLCASRNRGRTEAFFGQGTRLTVV.

In its sample, this clone was seen a few times. The V gene is TRBV7-8, the J gene TRBJ1-5; 7 bases are a match to TRBD1. The CDR3 contains 13 residues. The germline CDR1 and CDR2 sequences are SGHVS and FQNEAQ. J gave up 5 bases and V 4 bases, and 2 bases lay outside the gene matches. CDR3 bases: TGTGCCAGCAGCTCCGACAGGGATCAGCCCCAGCATTTT. This sequence encodes CASSSDRDQPQHF.

The chain carries TRBV28 and TRBJ1-1, with 9 bases identical to TRBD1. Germline trimming cut 2 bases from V and 6 bases from J; bases unmatched to any gene: 13. This CDR3 contains 17 residues. Germline V CDR1 and CDR2: MDHEN, SYDVKM. The CDR3 loop is CASSLPTGTGIMAEAFF. CDR3 in DNA: TGTGCCAGCAGTTTACCCACCGGGACAGGGATTATGGCTGAAGCTTTCTTT.

J is TRBJ1-2 and V is TRBV5-1; D unclear. Germline V gene lookup returns CDR1 SGHRS and CDR2 YFSETQ. The V end lost 2 bases, the J end lost 0 bases, and 11 bases lay between the germline ends. The CDR3 has 15 amino acids. The CDR3 spells CASSFDVGTNYGYTF. The CDR3 DNA follows: TGCGCCAGCAGCTTCGATGTGGGCACTAACTATGGCTACACCTTC.

V gene TRBV19 combines with J gene TRBJ1-5; TRBD1 matches at 9 bases. The trim removed 5 bases at V and 4 bases at J, leaving 12 bases unmatched. In germline, CDR1 is LNHDA, CDR2 SQIVND (reference sequence). The CDR3 contains 17 residues. This CDR3 reads CASSAGQGSGENQPQHF. In nucleotides, the CDR3 is TGTGCCAGTAGTGCCGGACAGGGGAGCGGGGAAAATCAGCCCCAGCATTTT.

A word on this clone: The same CDR3 can be traced to other DNA sequences in this sample. The chain links TRBV24-1 to TRBJ1-1; D not resolved. Trimming took 0 bases from V and 8 from J, leaving 9 bases between them. The germline CDR1 and CDR2 sequences are KGHDR and SFDVKD. CDR3 length equals 13 residues. The CDR3: CATSDLGSREAFF. The CDR3 nucleotides read TGTGCCACCAGTGATTTGGGGAGCAGGGAAGCTTTCTTT.

This clone has just a few counts. This chain uses TRBV7-2 with TRBJ1-5, with a weak D call TRBD1 (5 bases). Trimming stripped 5 bases from V and 6 bases from J, with 17 bases between. CDR3 length equals 15 residues. Germline V gene sequence: CDR1 SGHTA, CDR2 FQGNSA. As DNA, the CDR3 is TGTGCCAGCAGCCAGAGGTGGGGCGCAGGTCAGCCCCAGCATTTT. Protein: CASSQRWGAGQPQHF.

This clone was counted only a few times. The chain couples TRBV19 to TRBJ2-7; tentative D call: TRBD1 (6 bases). Germline CDR1 is LNHDA and CDR2 is SQIVND (reference sequence). The CDR3 contains 14 residues. Trimming took 5 bases from V and 4 from J, leaving 15 bases between them. This chain's CDR3 is CASSDGGSRYEQYF. CDR3 sequence (DNA): TGTGCCAGTAGTGATGGGGGCAGTCGGTACGAGCAGTACTTC.

There are a few counts of this clone. The J gene is TRBJ2-1, the V gene TRBV6-2 or TRBV6-3, with D possibly matching TRBD1 (6 bases). Germline V gives CDR1 MNHEY, CDR2 SVGEGT. The CDR3 is 17 residues long. The V gene lost 2 bases and the J gene lost 1 base, with 15 bases spanning the gap. The CDR3 sequence: CASSYPTDRPSYNEQFF. The CDR3 region has the DNA TGTGCCAGCAGTTACCCAACAGACAGGCCGTCCTACAATGAGCAGTTCTTC.

This clone was seen a single time. The rearrangement uses TRBV19 and TRBJ1-2, with TRBD1 identical over 12 bases. Looked up from germline, CDR1 is LNHDA and CDR2 is SQIVND (reference sequence). The CDR3 loop spans 15 amino acids. V was pared by 7 bases and J by 2 bases, with 5 bases of the junction left unmatched. The CDR3, as DNA: TGTGCCAGTACCCAGGGGACAGGGGGCAACTATGGCTACACCTTC. Residues: CASTQGTGGNYGYTF. Together with reference TRBV19 and TRBJ1-2, the CDR3 gives the full variable domain: DGGITQSPKYLFRKEGQNVTLSCEQNLNHDAMYWYRQDPGQGLRLIYYSQIVNDFQKGDIAEGYSVSREKKESFPLTVTSAQKNPTAFYLCASTQGTGGNYGYTFGSGTRLTVV.